The 15 T cell receptor beta chains below come from one sample, sequenced in a study of a mutant IDH1 vaccine in newly diagnosed glioma. Using immunoSEQ multiplex PCR, the repertoire was profiled, and TCRdb retains in-frame clones only, with some absent. The top ten clones hold roughly 0.74% of a sample with about 94,000 clones, approximately 89% of them seen once. Time point reported: week 47, end of study. Vaccine doses each comprised 300 ug of mutant IDH1 20-mer peptide, with topical imiquimod. No cognate antigen is known for these TCRs. The sample consisted of PBMCs, taken from a glioma patient whose treatment included an IDH1 peptide vaccine. The receptors come from a woman aged 45 to 65 with glioma.

The CDR3 spells CASSFRGGGYSNQPQHF. In nucleotides, the CDR3 is TGTGCCAGCAGCTTCCGGGGAGGGGGTTATAGCAATCAGCCCCAGCATTTT. The genes are TRBV7-8 and TRBJ1-5; D may be TRBD1 (6 bases). The CDR3 is made up of 17 amino acids. Per the germline V gene, CDR1 is SGHVS and CDR2 is FQNEAQ. Trimming shortened V by 3 bases and J by 0 bases, and 15 bases separated the two germline ends.

The V call is TRBV29-1, the J call TRBJ2-7, with D uncertain. This CDR3 contains 11 residues. The germline V gene encodes CDR1 SQVTM and CDR2 ANQGSEA. Trimming took 0 bases from V and 4 from J, leaving 4 bases between them. In nucleotides, the CDR3 is TGCAGCGTTGAAGATAGTTACGAGCAGTACTTC. It codes for CSVEDSYEQYF.

This chain links TRBV28 with TRBJ1-5; tentative D call: TRBD1 (6 bases). The CDR3 sequence is 14 residues long. The germline V gene encodes CDR1 MDHEN and CDR2 SYDVKM. V gave up 3 bases and J gave up 4 bases, with 10 bases separating them. The CDR3 region is CASSFRGYNQPQHF. CDR3 DNA sequence: TGTGCCAGCAGTTTCAGGGGTTATAATCAGCCCCAGCATTTT.

The chain is built from TRBV28 and TRBJ1-2; 9 nucleotides line up with TRBD1. CDR3 length: 19 amino acids. The V segment lost 6 bases and the J segment 4 bases; nucleotides outside the gene matches: 21. The V gene's germline CDR1 is MDHEN and CDR2 SYDVKM. Written as DNA, the CDR3 is TGTGCCAGCAGCAGGTTAGGGGGACAGGGTAGCACTTACTTCTATGGCTACACCTTC. This encodes CASSRLGGQGSTYFYGYTF.

This clone appeared a few times. The genes are TRBV6-6 and TRBJ1-1, with D maybe TRBD1 (5 bases). The CDR3 extends over 14 amino acids. Deletions cut 2 bases from V and 2 bases from J, with 9 bases between. CDR1 and CDR2 from the germline V gene are MNHNY and SVGAGI (reference sequence). CDR3 sequence: CASSYQGTNTEAFF. The CDR3 coding sequence is TGTGCCAGCAGTTACCAGGGAACAAACACTGAAGCTTTCTTT.

The chain recombines TRBV30 with TRBJ1-5, with a tentative D call TRBD1 (5 bases). Trimming removed 1 base at V and 0 bases at J, with 22 bases between. Germline loops: CDR1 GTSNPN, CDR2 SVGIG (reference sequence). CDR3 size: 19 residues. This CDR3 reads CAWSEKDTASLYSNQPQHF. The CDR3 DNA follows: TGTGCCTGGAGTGAAAAGGACACTGCCTCCCTATATAGCAATCAGCCCCAGCATTTT.

The rearrangement joins TRBV10-1 to TRBJ2-7; no definite D call. V gave up 0 bases and J gave up 4 bases, with 7 bases separating them. There are 13 residues in the CDR3. Germline lookup yields CDR1 WNHNN and CDR2 SYGVQD (reference sequence). CDR3 in amino acids: CASSESPAYEQYF. Here the CDR3 DNA reads TGCGCCAGCAGTGAGTCGCCAGCGTACGAGCAGTACTTC.

The CDR3 DNA is TGTGCCAGTAGTATTACGTTCGGACAGGCTGGGGCCAACGTCCTGACTTTC. It yields the protein CASSITFGQAGANVLTF. The rearrangement uses TRBV19 and TRBJ2-6; 7 bases line up with TRBD1. The CDR3 contains 17 residues. Unmatched junction bases numbered 7, after V lost 3 bases and J lost 2 bases. Germline CDR1 and CDR2: LNHDA and SQIVND (reference sequence). The full variable domain, its missing parts supplied by reference TRBV19 and TRBJ2-6, is DGGITQSPKYLFRKEGQNVTLSCEQNLNHDAMYWYRQDPGQGLRLIYYSQIVNDFQKGDIAEGYSVSREKKESFPLTVTSAQKNPTAFYLCASSITFGQAGANVLTFGAGSRLTVL.

The J gene is TRBJ2-5, the V gene TRBV28; TRBD2 is a possible D gene (6 bases). V lost 6 bases and J lost 4, with 21 bases in between. The CDR3 loop spans 16 amino acids. Germline V gene sequence: CDR1 MDHEN, CDR2 SYDVKM. In DNA form, the CDR3 reads TGTGCCAGCAGACTCCCATGGCCGGGAGTGGGAGAGACCCAGTACTTC. Residues: CASRLPWPGVGETQYF.

J is TRBJ1-4 and V is TRBV7-6; D is unresolved. This CDR3 has 14 residues. V was shortened by 0 bases and J by 0 bases, with 2 bases between the two germline ends. Germline lookup yields CDR1 SGHVS and CDR2 FNYEAQ. CDR3 in DNA: TGTGCCAGCAGCTTAGCAGCAACTAATGAAAAACTGTTTTTT. Translating gives CASSLAATNEKLFF.

The chain recombines TRBV6-6 with TRBJ1-1, with D possibly being TRBD1 (6 bases). CDR3 size: 13 residues. The germline gives CDR1 MNHNY, CDR2 SVGAGI (reference sequence). Trimming left V 9 bases short and J 0 bases short, with 11 bases between. The CDR3 region has the DNA TGTGCCAGTCTAGGGGGGTTGAACACTGAAGCTTTCTTT. Its protein product is CASLGGLNTEAFF.

The chain carries TRBV7-8 and TRBJ2-7; D remains unclear. Trimming took off 4 bases at V and 3 bases at J, with 16 bases between the two ends. The germline V gene has CDR1 SGHVS and CDR2 FQNEAQ. The CDR3 length is 15 residues. The DNA for the CDR3 is TGTGCCAGCAGCTCGACGACTTATTTCGGCTACGAGCAGTACTTC. Encoded protein: CASSSTTYFGYEQYF.

The rearrangement joins TRBV9 to TRBJ1-1, with D possibly TRBD1 on 6 matching bases. The V gene lost 3 bases and the J gene lost 4 bases, with 13 bases spanning the gap. CDR1 SGDLS and CDR2 YYNGEE come from the germline V gene. This CDR3 has 14 residues. The CDR3 is CASSALGGVTEAFF. DNA of the CDR3: TGTGCCAGCAGCGCCTTGGGGGGCGTCACTGAAGCTTTCTTT.

This sequence joins TRBV2 and TRBJ2-7; D is perhaps TRBD1 (5 bases). V lost 6 bases to trimming and J lost 5 bases, with 11 bases between them. The CDR3 extends over 12 amino acids. Germline V gene lookup returns CDR1 SNHLY and CDR2 FYNNEI. The CDR3, as DNA: TGTGCCAGCAGAGACAGATCCCACGAGCAGTACTTC. Translated, it gives CASRDRSHEQYF.

The chain links TRBV28 to TRBJ2-3, with D hard to call. The V end lost 2 bases, the J end lost 8 bases, and 8 bases lay between the germline ends. The germline CDR1 and CDR2 sequences are MDHEN and SYDVKM. The CDR3 has 12 amino acids. Written as DNA, the CDR3 is TGTGCCAGCAGTTTAACCCCCCCTACGCAGTATTTT. Protein product: CASSLTPPTQYF.